This TCR beta chain was captured in a study of T cells after posttransplantation cyclophosphamide. A marrow graft followed busulfan-fludarabine conditioning, with cyclophosphamide on days +3 and +4. Germline V lookup: CDR1 MGHRA, CDR2 YSYEKL. The CDR3 extends over 18 amino acids. This clone was detected only a few times. The data were produced by immunoSEQ multiplex PCR, yet TCRdb's version contains in-frame clones alone and is incomplete. This sample includes about 7,200 clones with no singletons; its ten biggest clones take up around half. V and J are TRBV4-1 and TRBJ2-5; 8 bases are a match to TRBD2. The J call could be wrong; TRBJ2-7 is a better fit for the DNA end. Specimen: PBMCs, collected after allogeneic stem cell transplant with posttransplant cyclophosphamide. The receptor was isolated from a male patient in his fifties who received an allogeneic stem cell transplant from an unrelated donor, was CMV-positive, and had acute GVHD only. Certain T cells may be donor cells from the graft. Written as DNA, the CDR3 is TGCGCCAGCAGCCAAGATCACGAGCGGGGGATAAACTCCTACGAGCAGTACTTC. Translating it yields CASSQDHERGINSYEQYF.